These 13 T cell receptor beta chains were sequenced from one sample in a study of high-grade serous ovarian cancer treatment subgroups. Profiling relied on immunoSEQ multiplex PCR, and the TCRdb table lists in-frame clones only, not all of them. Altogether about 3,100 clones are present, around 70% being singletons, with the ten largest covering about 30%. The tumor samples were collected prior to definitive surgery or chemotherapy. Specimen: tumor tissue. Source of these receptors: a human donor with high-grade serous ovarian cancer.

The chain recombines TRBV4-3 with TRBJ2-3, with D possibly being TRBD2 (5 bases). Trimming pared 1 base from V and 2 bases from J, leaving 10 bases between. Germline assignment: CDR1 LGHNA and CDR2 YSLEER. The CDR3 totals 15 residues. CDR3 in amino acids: CASSQAKRDTDTQYF. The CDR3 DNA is TGCGCCAGCAGCCAAGCAAAACGGGACACAGATACGCAGTATTTT.

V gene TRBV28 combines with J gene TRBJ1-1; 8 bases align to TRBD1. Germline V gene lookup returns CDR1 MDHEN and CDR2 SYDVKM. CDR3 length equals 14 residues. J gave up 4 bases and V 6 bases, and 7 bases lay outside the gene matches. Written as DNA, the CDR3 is TGTGCCAGCAGAGAGACAGGGGTTGGCACTGAAGCTTTCTTT. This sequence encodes CASRETGVGTEAFF.

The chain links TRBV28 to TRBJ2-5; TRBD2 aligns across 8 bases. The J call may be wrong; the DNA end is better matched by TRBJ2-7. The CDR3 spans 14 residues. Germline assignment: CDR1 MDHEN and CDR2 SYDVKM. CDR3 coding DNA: TGTGCCAGCAGGGTAGCGGGGAGCTCCTACGAGCAGTACTTC. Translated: CASRVAGSSYEQYF.

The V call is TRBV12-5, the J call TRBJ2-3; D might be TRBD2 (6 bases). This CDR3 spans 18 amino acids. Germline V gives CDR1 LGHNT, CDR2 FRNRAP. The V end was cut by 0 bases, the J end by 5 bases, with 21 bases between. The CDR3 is CASGLVPDGLIGGDTQYF. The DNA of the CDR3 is TGTGCTAGTGGTTTGGTCCCGGACGGCCTTATCGGGGGAGATACGCAGTATTTT. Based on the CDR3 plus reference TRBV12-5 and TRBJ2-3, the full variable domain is DARVTQTPRHKVTEMGQEVTMRCQPILGHNTVFWYRQTMMQGLELLAYFRNRAPLDDSGMPKDRFSAEMPDATLATLKIQPSEPRDSAVYFCASGLVPDGLIGGDTQYFGPGTRLTVL.

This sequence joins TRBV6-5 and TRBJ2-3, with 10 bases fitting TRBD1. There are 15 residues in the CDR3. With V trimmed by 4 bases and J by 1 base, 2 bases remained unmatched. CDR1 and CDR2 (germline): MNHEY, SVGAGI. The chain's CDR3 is CASSWDRGGTDTQYF. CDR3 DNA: TGTGCCAGCAGTTGGGACAGGGGCGGCACAGATACGCAGTATTTT.

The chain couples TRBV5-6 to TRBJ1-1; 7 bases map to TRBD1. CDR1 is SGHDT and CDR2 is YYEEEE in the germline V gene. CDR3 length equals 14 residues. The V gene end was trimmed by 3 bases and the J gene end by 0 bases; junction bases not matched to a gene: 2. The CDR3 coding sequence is TGTGCCAGCAGCTGGGGACAGTTGAACACTGAAGCTTTCTTT. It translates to CASSWGQLNTEAFF.

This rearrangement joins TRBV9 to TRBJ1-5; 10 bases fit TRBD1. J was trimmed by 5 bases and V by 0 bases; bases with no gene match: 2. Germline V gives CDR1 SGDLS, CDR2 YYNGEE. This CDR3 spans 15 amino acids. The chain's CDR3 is CASSVDGTGDQPQHF. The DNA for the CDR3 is TGTGCCAGCAGCGTAGACGGGACAGGGGATCAGCCCCAGCATTTT. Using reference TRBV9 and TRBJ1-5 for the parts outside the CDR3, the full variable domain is DSGVTQTPKHLITATGQRVTLRCSPRSGDLSVYWYQQSLDQGLQFLIQYYNGEERAKGNILERFSAQQFPDLHSELNLSSLELGDSALYFCASSVDGTGDQPQHFGDGTRLSIL.

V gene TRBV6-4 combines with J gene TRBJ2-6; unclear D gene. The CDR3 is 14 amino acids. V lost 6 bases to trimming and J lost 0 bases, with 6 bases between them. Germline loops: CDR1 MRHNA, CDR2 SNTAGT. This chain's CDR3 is CASRPDSGANVLTF. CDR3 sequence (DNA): TGTGCCAGCAGACCCGACTCTGGGGCCAACGTCCTGACTTTC.

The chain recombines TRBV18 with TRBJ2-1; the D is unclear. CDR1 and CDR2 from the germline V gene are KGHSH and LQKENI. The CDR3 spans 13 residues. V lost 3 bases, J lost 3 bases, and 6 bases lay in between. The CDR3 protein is CASSPGNYNEQFF. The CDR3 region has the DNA TGTGCCAGCTCACCTGGGAACTACAATGAGCAGTTCTTC.

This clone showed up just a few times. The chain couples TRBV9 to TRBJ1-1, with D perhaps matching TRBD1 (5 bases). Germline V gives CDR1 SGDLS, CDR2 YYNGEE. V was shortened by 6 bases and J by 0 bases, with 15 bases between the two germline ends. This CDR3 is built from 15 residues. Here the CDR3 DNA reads TGTGCCAGCACCCTAGGGGCAGAGATGAACACTGAAGCTTTCTTT. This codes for CASTLGAEMNTEAFF. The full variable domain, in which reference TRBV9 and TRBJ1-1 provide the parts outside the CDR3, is DSGVTQTPKHLITATGQRVTLRCSPRSGDLSVYWYQQSLDQGLQFLIQYYNGEERAKGNILERFSAQQFPDLHSELNLSSLELGDSALYFCASTLGAEMNTEAFFGQGTRLTVV.

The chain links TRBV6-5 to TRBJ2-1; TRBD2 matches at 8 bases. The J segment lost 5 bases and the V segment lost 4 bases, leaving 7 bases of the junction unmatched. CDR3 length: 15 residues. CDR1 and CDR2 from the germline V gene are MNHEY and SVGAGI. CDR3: CASSLGRGGHNEQFF. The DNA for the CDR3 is TGTGCCAGCAGTTTAGGACGGGGGGGTCACAATGAGCAGTTCTTC.

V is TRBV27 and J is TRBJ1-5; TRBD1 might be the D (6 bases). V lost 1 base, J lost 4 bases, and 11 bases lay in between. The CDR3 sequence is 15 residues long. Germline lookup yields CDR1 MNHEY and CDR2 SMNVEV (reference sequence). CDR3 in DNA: TGTGCCAGCAGTTTATGGGGGGCGAATAATCAGCCCCAGCATTTT. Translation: CASSLWGANNQPQHF.

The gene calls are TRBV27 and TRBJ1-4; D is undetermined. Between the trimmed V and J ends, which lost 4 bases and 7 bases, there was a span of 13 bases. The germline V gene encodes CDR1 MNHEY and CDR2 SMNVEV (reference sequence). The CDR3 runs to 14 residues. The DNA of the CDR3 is TGTGCCAGCAGTTCGCCTGGCCTAGGTGAAAAACTGTTTTTT. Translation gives CASSSPGLGEKLFF. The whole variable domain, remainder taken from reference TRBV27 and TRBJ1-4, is EAQVTQNPRYLITVTGKKLTVTCSQNMNHEYMSWYRQDPGLGLRQIYYSMNVEVTDKGDVPEGYKVSRKEKRNFPLILESPSPNQTSLYFCASSSPGLGEKLFFGSGTQLSVL.